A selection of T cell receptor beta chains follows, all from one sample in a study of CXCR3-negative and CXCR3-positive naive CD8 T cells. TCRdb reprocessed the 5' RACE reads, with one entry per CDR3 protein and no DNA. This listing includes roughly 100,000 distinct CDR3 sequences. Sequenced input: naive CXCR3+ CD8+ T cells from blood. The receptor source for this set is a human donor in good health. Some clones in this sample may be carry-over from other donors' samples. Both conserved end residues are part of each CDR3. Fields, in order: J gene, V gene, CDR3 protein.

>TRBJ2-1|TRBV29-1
CSGSGGTTNEQFF
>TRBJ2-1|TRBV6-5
CASSWSGALYNEQFF
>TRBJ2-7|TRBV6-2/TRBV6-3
CASMDTSYEQYF
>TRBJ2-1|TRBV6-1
CASSETPSNEQFF
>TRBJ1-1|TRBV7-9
CGSMRDGGNTEAFF
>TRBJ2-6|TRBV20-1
CSASRGAGSGANVLTF
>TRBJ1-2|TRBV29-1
CSVPDREDGYTF
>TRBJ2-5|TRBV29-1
CSVELAGGEETQYF
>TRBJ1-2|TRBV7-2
CASSPPRSTVLYGYTF
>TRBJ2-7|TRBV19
CASSDRAYEQYF
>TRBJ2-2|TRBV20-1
CSARLARNTGELFF
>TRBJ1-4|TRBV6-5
CASSAQGLGEKLFF
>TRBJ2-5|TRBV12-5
CASGLWTGVQETQYF
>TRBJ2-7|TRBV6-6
CASGSGTEDFYEQYF
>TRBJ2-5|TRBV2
CASSDDLGEETQYF
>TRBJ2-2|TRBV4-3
CASSQGLWNTGELFF
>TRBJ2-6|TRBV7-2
CASSLRVQAGANVLTF
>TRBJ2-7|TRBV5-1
CASSFRDGSSYEQYF
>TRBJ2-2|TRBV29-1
CSAILAGVHTGELFF
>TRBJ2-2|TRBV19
CASLGFTGEPFF